This TCR beta chain was identified during a study of blood T cell repertoires in COVID-19. The J segment lost 2 bases and the V segment lost 5 bases, leaving 11 bases of the junction unmatched. The CDR3 is 16 amino acids. Per the germline V gene, CDR1 is SGHAT and CDR2 is FQDESV (reference sequence). Authors' processing steps: Researchers report that nucleated cell counts were estimated from reference gene primer amplification. Using immunoSEQ multiplex PCR, the repertoire was profiled, and TCRdb retains in-frame clones only, with some absent. V and J calls and clone size are copied from that table; D and trimming were computed from the DNA. The repertoire holds 85,000 to 100,000 clones, with about 91% as singletons.

The source is a middle-aged man with COVID-19, enrolled during active disease. The V and J genes are TRBV11-1 and TRBJ1-2; 7 bases fit TRBD1. Sequenced sample: peripheral blood. CDR3 sequence: CASSPILGTANYGYTF. CDR3 coding DNA: TGTGCCAGCAGCCCCATATTGGGGACAGCAAACTATGGCTACACCTTC.